This entry is about one T cell receptor beta chain. Sequencing used immunoSEQ multiplex PCR; TCRdb keeps in-frame clones, though not all of them. The data contain approximately 70,000 clones, just under 95% of them singletons. These data originate in a study of T cell clonotyping in hematopoietic cell transplantation. The sequence was collected from a man aged 50-60 years in good health. Some clones in this sample may be carry-over from other donors' samples. Sequences were obtained from peripheral blood mononuclear cells.

The CDR3 nucleotides read TGTGCCAGCAGTCCAATGAGACAGGTAAAAGCTTTCTTT. Its translation: CASSPMRQVKAFF. V gene TRBV28 combines with J gene TRBJ1-1; weak D call: TRBD1 (6 bases). This CDR3 is 13 amino acids long. Trimming took off 5 bases at V and 9 bases at J, with 16 bases between the two ends. Germline CDR1 MDHEN, CDR2 SYDVKM.